These 20 T cell receptor beta chains were all obtained from the same sample, sequenced in a study of blood T cell repertoires in COVID-19. Only in-frame clones appear in the TCRdb table, and some are missing; sequencing was by immunoSEQ multiplex PCR. Of 65,000 to 70,000 clones detected, over 80% appear once; the ten largest clones hold more than 5%. Sequenced: peripheral blood. These receptor sequences come from a man aged 45-65 years with active COVID-19.

The V gene is TRBV19, the J gene TRBJ2-2; TRBD1 agrees at 7 bases. The J segment lost 6 bases and the V segment lost 6 bases, leaving 7 bases of the junction unmatched. The CDR3 loop spans 14 amino acids. The germline CDR1 and CDR2 sequences are LNHDA and SQIVND (reference sequence). CDR3 region: CASRGTAVAGELFF. CDR3 nucleotide sequence: TGTGCCAGTAGGGGGACAGCCGTGGCCGGGGAGCTGTTTTTT.

The rearrangement links TRBV6-5 to TRBJ1-2; TRBD1 might be the D (5 bases). The CDR3 sequence is 15 residues long. Germline lookup yields CDR1 MNHEY and CDR2 SVGAGI. V was cut by 0 bases and J by 7 bases, with 15 bases left in between. This CDR3 reads CASSYSTAGNLGYTF. CDR3 in DNA: TGTGCCAGCAGTTACTCGACGGCAGGGAATCTTGGCTACACCTTC.

The CDR3 loop is CASSQEGGMGQYF. The CDR3 nucleotides read TGTGCCAGCAGCCAAGAGGGGGGGATGGGGCAGTACTTC. The V call is TRBV3-1 (or the pseudogene TRBV3-2), the J call TRBJ2-7, with 7 bases lining up with TRBD2. J lost 9 bases, V lost 0 bases, and 5 bases had no gene match. Germline lookup yields CDR1 LGHDT and CDR2 YNNKEL (reference sequence). The CDR3 contains 13 residues.

The rearrangement joins TRBV5-1 to TRBJ1-2; no firm D call. The CDR3 consists of 13 residues. The germline V gene encodes CDR1 SGHRS and CDR2 YFSETQ. V lost 2 bases, J lost 7 bases, and 12 bases lay in between. DNA for the CDR3: TGCGCCAGCAGCTTATCTTCCGAGGGTGGCTACACCTTC. Translating it yields CASSLSSEGGYTF.

CDR3 in amino acids: CASSKRPPTNEQFF. CDR3 DNA sequence: TGTGCCAGCAGCAAGCGTCCCCCTACGAATGAGCAGTTCTTC. The chain carries TRBV21-1 and TRBJ2-1; the table's D call, TRBD2, has no DNA check behind it. TRBV21-1 is shown as a pseudogene. The length of the CDR3 is 14 residues.

J is TRBJ1-2 and V is TRBV21-1; the listed D gene, TRBD1, was not tested against the DNA. TRBV21-1 constitutes a pseudogene. This CDR3 region has 18 residues. CDR3 residues: CASSIPRDRESIKYGYTF. DNA for the CDR3: TGTGCCAGCAGCATCCCCCGGGACAGGGAAAGTATTAAGTATGGCTACACCTTC.

The chain is built from TRBV3-1 (or the pseudogene TRBV3-2) and TRBJ2-4; 7 bases agree with TRBD1. The J segment lost 1 base and the V segment lost 2 bases, leaving 2 bases of the junction unmatched. CDR1 LGHDT and CDR2 YNNKEL come from the germline V gene (reference sequence). The CDR3 has 15 amino acids. Here the CDR3 reads CASSQMTGAKNIQYF. CDR3 sequence (DNA): TGTGCCAGCAGCCAAATGACAGGGGCCAAAAACATTCAGTACTTC.

The V gene is TRBV9, the J gene TRBJ1-1; D may be TRBD1 (6 bases). Trimming left V 4 bases short and J 5 bases short, with 15 bases between. This CDR3 contains 14 residues. The germline gives CDR1 SGDLS, CDR2 YYNGEE. The CDR3, as DNA: TGTGCCAGCAGCTTTAACGGGACACAGACTGAAGCTTTCTTT. It translates to CASSFNGTQTEAFF.

The rearrangement joins TRBV3-1 (or the pseudogene TRBV3-2) to TRBJ2-7; TRBD2 is a possible D gene (6 bases). CDR3 length equals 16 residues. V lost 0 bases, J lost 5 bases, and 17 bases lay in between. Per germline, CDR1 LGHDT and CDR2 YNNKEL (reference sequence). The CDR3 region is CASSQDSPGVRHEQYF. The CDR3 DNA is TGTGCCAGCAGCCAAGATTCCCCGGGAGTCAGGCACGAGCAGTACTTC.

The chain carries TRBV18 and TRBJ1-1, with 10 bases fitting TRBD1. The V segment lost 0 bases and the J segment 8 bases; nucleotides outside the gene matches: 6. The germline V gene encodes CDR1 KGHSH and CDR2 LQKENI. This CDR3 spans 15 amino acids. The CDR3 DNA reads as TGTGCCAGCTCACCACCGGAGACAGGGGGCAGGGAAGCTTTCTTT. This gives the protein CASSPPETGGREAFF.

The rearrangement joins TRBV24-1 to TRBJ1-2; D is possibly TRBD1 (6 bases). V lost 3 bases and J lost 8, with 12 bases in between. The length of the CDR3 is 13 residues. Looked up from germline, CDR1 is KGHDR and CDR2 is SFDVKD. CDR3 nucleotides: TGTGCCACCAGTGATACTGACAGGACGGGCTACACCTTC. The encoded protein is CATSDTDRTGYTF.

This chain uses TRBV5-6 with TRBJ1-4; D is unclear. CDR3 size: 14 residues. The V end lost 2 bases, the J end lost 5 bases, and 10 bases lay between the germline ends. CDR1 SGHDT and CDR2 YYEEEE come from the germline V gene. CDR3 DNA sequence: TGTGCCAGCAGCTTATATCCCCTCAATGAAAAACTGTTTTTT. This gives the protein CASSLYPLNEKLFF.

The gene calls are TRBV27 and TRBJ2-1; TRBD2 agrees at 8 bases. V lost 5 bases, J lost 10 bases, and 13 bases stayed unmatched. CDR3 length: 15 amino acids. Germline CDR1 MNHEY, CDR2 SMNVEV (reference sequence). The CDR3 here is CASSGGLVGQREQFF. CDR3 sequence (DNA): TGTGCCAGCAGTGGGGGACTAGTTGGGCAACGAGAGCAGTTCTTC.

This clone was seen only once. The chain has TRBV5-4 and TRBJ1-1, with D unresolved. The V end was cut by 0 bases, the J end by 1 base, with 10 bases between. This CDR3 contains 15 residues. The germline CDR1 and CDR2 sequences are SGHNT and YYREEE (reference sequence). The CDR3: CASSLGGARNTEAFF. CDR3 in DNA: TGTGCCAGCAGCTTGGGAGGCGCGAGGAACACTGAAGCTTTCTTT. Using reference TRBV5-4 and TRBJ1-1 for the parts outside the CDR3, the full variable domain is ETGVTQSPTHLIKTRGQQVTLRCSSQSGHNTVSWYQQALGQGPQFIFQYYREEENGRGNFPPRFSGLQFPNYSSELNVNALELDDSALYLCASSLGGARNTEAFFGQGTRLTVV.

V usage is TRBV18 and J usage is TRBJ2-6; D not certain. V was cut by 3 bases and J by 4 bases, with 7 bases left in between. The CDR3 has 14 residues. Germline V CDR1 and CDR2: KGHSH, LQKENI. The CDR3, as DNA: TGTGCCAGCTCACCCCAGTCAGGGGCCAACGTCCTGACTTTC. This encodes CASSPQSGANVLTF.

The chain employs TRBV5-5 and TRBJ2-1, with D uncertain. V lost 1 base and J 1 base, leaving 9 bases between the germline ends. This CDR3 region has 15 residues. Germline V gene data show CDR1 as SGHKS and CDR2 as YYEKEE (reference sequence). CDR3 nucleotide sequence: TGTGCCAGCAGCTTGAGCGCGGAGTCCTACAATGAGCAGTTCTTC. This encodes CASSLSAESYNEQFF.

The chain couples TRBV11-2 to TRBJ2-1; 7 bases match TRBD2. Trimming took 3 bases from V and 2 from J; bases not matched to a gene: 4. The CDR3 is made up of 15 amino acids. Germline CDR1 reads SGHAT; CDR2 reads FQNNGV. CDR3 nucleotide sequence: TGTGCCAGCAGCTTTCTAGCGGACCCCTACAATGAGCAGTTCTTC. Amino acids: CASSFLADPYNEQFF.

This chain joins TRBV14 and TRBJ2-3; 7 bases fit TRBD1. The CDR3 has 15 residues. V lost 3 bases, J lost 1 base, and 4 bases stayed unmatched. Germline V lookup: CDR1 SGHDN, CDR2 FVKESK. The CDR3 bases are TGTGCCAGCAGCCATAGAACAGGGGGCACAGATACGCAGTATTTT. Encoded protein: CASSHRTGGTDTQYF.

V and J are TRBV12-3 or TRBV12-4 and TRBJ1-1; 7 nucleotides match TRBD1. There are 12 residues in the CDR3. The trim removed 8 bases at V and 1 base at J, leaving 1 base unmatched. CDR3 sequence: CASYRGNTEAFF. For the CDR3, the DNA is TGTGCCAGCTACAGGGGGAACACTGAAGCTTTCTTT.

This clone was picked up one time. This sequence joins TRBV7-8 and TRBJ1-4; D unresolved. The V end lost 5 bases, the J end lost 0 bases, and 16 bases lay between the germline ends. This CDR3 contains 17 residues. CDR1 is SGHVS, CDR2 FQNEAQ, per germline. The CDR3 bases are TGTGCCAGCAGCCCTCTTTCCGCGGGAACAACTAATGAAAAACTGTTTTTT. The encoded protein is CASSPLSAGTTNEKLFF.